This T cell receptor (beta chain) appears in the sequencing data of a study of CD8 T cells in ankylosing spondylitis. Findings and limits, study-wide: Blood from ankylosing spondylitis patients appeared to carry a characteristic roughly eight-variant TCR beta motif.

Trimming cost V 2 bases and J 6 bases, with 20 bases left between them. In germline, CDR1 is SGHTA, CDR2 FQGNSA. The CDR3 sequence is 16 residues long. In regard to this clonotype: The antigen is undetermined.

TCRdb re-derived calls from the 5' RACE reads in MiXCR, one entry per CDR3 protein. The table has over 450,000 distinct CDR3 sequences, roughly 13% seen once; the top ten hold nearly 7%. The receptor's source is a male donor with ankylosing spondylitis. What was sequenced was blood, either unsorted or a sorted T cell fraction (not recorded which). This chain links TRBV7-2 with TRBJ2-7; perhaps TRBD2 as D (5 bases). CDR3 sequence (DNA): TGTGCCAGCAGCTTACGGGGATCTCCTATCGCTACCGAGCAGTACTTC. This codes for CASSLRGSPIATEQYF.